This entry lists 5 T cell receptor beta chains sequenced from one sample in a study of shared clonotypes between healthy human individuals (dated by TCRdb to the early 2020s). For the CD8 naive samples, CD45RO-negative cells were positively selected for CCR7, yielding a CD45RA+CCR7+ population from which TemRA cells were excluded. Library preparation was by the immunoSEQ multiplex PCR assay. TCRdb's version of the immuneACCESS table is confined to in-frame rearrangements and falls short of the full clone set. An unresolved V gene accounts for under half of the shortfall where checked; the remainder is of unknown origin. This sample gives fewer than 1 million clones in total; 96% of them show up just once. The ten largest clonotypes hold about 0.25% of the sample. Sequenced material: naive CD8+ T cells sorted from blood. The cell subset or site label on this specimen signifies: CD45RA+CCR7+. The receptors shown here come from a man aged 25 to 45 in good health.

The V gene is TRBV7-9, the J gene TRBJ1-4; a possible D gene is TRBD1 (5 bases). The germline V gene encodes CDR1 SEHNR and CDR2 FQNEAQ (reference sequence). The V end lost 2 bases, the J end lost 8 bases, and 15 bases lay between the germline ends. This CDR3 region has 15 residues. For the CDR3, the DNA is TGTGCCAGCAGCTTAAGTGGGAAGGGGACCGAAAAACTGTTTTTT. It codes for CASSLSGKGTEKLFF.

The chain joins TRBV14 to TRBJ1-2, with no clear D. The CDR3 is made up of 13 amino acids. Trimming took 4 bases from V and 4 from J, leaving 10 bases between them. Per the germline V gene, CDR1 is SGHDN and CDR2 is FVKESK. CDR3 DNA: TGTGCCAGCAGCCCAAAGGCGTTCTATGGCTACACCTTC. It is translated as CASSPKAFYGYTF.

The chain uses TRBV14 and TRBJ1-1, with D perhaps matching TRBD1 (5 bases). This CDR3 is built from 14 residues. Germline V gene data show CDR1 as SGHDN and CDR2 as FVKESK. V was pared by 2 bases and J by 6 bases, with 13 bases between. The CDR3 sequence: CASSQNGKGAEAFF. The CDR3, as DNA: TGTGCCAGCAGCCAAAATGGAAAAGGGGCTGAAGCTTTCTTT.

The V call is TRBV19, the J call TRBJ1-2; TRBD1 aligns across 7 bases. The ends lost 7 bases at V and 10 bases at J; junction bases unmatched: 6. The CDR3 runs to 11 residues. Looked up from germline, CDR1 is LNHDA and CDR2 is SQIVND (reference sequence). This CDR3 reads CASTFQGDYTF. CDR3 bases: TGTGCCAGTACCTTCCAGGGGGACTACACCTTC.

The V gene is TRBV4-3, the J gene TRBJ2-1; unclear D gene. The CDR3 is 15 amino acids. V was pared by 1 base and J by 1 base, with 8 bases between. CDR1 LGHNA and CDR2 YSLEER come from the germline V gene. In nucleotides, the CDR3 is TGCGCCAGCAGCCAAGGCTTGGGATCCTACAATGAGCAGTTCTTC. This gives the protein CASSQGLGSYNEQFF.